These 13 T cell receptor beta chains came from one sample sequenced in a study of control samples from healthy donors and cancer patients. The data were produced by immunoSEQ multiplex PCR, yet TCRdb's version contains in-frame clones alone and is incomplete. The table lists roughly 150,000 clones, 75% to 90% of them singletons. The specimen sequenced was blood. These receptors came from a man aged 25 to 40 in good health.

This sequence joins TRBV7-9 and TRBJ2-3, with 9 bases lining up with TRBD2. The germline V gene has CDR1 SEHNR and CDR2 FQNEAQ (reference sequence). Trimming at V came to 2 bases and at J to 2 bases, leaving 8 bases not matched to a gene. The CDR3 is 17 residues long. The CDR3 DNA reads TGTGCCAGCAGCTTATCAGCGGGGGGCCATCACACAGATACGCAGTATTTT. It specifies CASSLSAGGHHTDTQYF. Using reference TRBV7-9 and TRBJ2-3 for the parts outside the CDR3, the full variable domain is DTGVSQNPRHKITKRGQNVTFRCDPISEHNRLYWYRQTLGQGPEFLTYFQNEAQLEKSRLLSDRFSAERPKGSFSTLEIQRTEQGDSAMYLCASSLSAGGHHTDTQYFGPGTRLTVL.

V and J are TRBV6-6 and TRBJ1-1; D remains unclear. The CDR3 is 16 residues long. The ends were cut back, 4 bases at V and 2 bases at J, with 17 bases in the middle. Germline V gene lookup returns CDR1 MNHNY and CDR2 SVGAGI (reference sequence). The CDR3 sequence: CASSFVIAGPNTEAFF. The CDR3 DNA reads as TGTGCCAGCAGTTTTGTAATAGCAGGCCCTAACACTGAAGCTTTCTTT.

CDR3 DNA: TGTGCCAGTAGTCCGTCTAGGTTCCCCGGGGAGCTGTTTTTT. Encoded protein: CASSPSRFPGELFF. The chain is built from TRBV19 and TRBJ2-2; no definite D call. The CDR3 sequence is 14 residues long. CDR1 LNHDA and CDR2 SQIVND come from the germline V gene (reference sequence). V lost 5 bases and J lost 6, with 13 bases in between.

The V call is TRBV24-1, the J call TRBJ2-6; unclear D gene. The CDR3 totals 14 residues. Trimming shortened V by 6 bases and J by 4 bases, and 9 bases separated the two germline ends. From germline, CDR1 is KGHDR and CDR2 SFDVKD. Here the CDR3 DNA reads TGTGCCACCAGTCCCCATAGGGGGGCCAACGTCCTGACTTTC. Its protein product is CATSPHRGANVLTF.

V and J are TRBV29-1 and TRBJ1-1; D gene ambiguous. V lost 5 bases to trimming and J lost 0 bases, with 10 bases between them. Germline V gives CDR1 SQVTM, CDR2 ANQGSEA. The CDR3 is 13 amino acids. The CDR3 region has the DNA TGCAGCGTTATGACGCAGATGAACACTGAAGCTTTCTTT. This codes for CSVMTQMNTEAFF.

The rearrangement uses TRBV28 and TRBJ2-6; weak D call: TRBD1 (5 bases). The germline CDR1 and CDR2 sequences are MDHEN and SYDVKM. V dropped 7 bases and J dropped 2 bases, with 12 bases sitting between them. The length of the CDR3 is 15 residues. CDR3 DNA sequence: TGTGCCAGCACCCCCAGGGTTCCTGGGGCCAACGTCCTGACTTTC. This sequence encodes CASTPRVPGANVLTF.

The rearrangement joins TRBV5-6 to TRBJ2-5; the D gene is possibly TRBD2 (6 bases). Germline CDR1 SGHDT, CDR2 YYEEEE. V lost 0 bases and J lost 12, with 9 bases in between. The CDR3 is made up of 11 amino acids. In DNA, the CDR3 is TGTGCCAGCAGCTTGGGGGGGGTGGAGTACTTC. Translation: CASSLGGVEYF.

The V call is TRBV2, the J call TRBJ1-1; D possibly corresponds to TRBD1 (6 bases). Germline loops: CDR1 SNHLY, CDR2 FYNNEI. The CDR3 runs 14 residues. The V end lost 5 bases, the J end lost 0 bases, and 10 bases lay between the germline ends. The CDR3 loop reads CASSRQVLNTEAFF. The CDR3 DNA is TGTGCCAGCAGTAGACAGGTATTGAACACTGAAGCTTTCTTT.

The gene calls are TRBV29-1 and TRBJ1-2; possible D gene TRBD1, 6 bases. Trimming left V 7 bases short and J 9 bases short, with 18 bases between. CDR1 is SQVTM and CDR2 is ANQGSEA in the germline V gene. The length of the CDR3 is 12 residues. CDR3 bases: TGCAGCGGCGTGACAGGACGATTGAGCTACACCTTC. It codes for CSGVTGRLSYTF.

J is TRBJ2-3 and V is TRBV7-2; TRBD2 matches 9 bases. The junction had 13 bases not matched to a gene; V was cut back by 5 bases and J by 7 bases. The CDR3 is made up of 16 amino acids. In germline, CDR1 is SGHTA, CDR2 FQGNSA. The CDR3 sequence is CASSPRPAGGLHTQYF. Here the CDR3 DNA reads TGTGCCAGCAGCCCGCGCCCGGCGGGGGGGCTGCATACGCAGTATTTT.

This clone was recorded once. The chain's CDR3 is CSVEGRENEKLFF. DNA of the CDR3: TGCAGCGTTGAAGGCAGGGAGAATGAAAAACTGTTTTTT. The chain is built from TRBV29-1 and TRBJ1-4; maybe TRBD1 (5 bases). Trimming took off 1 base at V and 5 bases at J, with 8 bases between the two ends. The length of the CDR3 is 13 residues. The V gene's germline CDR1 is SQVTM and CDR2 ANQGSEA.

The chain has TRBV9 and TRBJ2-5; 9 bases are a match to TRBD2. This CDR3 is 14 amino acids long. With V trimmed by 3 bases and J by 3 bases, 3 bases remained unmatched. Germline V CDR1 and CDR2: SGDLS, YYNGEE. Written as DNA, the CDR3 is TGTGCCAGCAGCGCGACTAGCGGAAAAGAGACCCAGTACTTC. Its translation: CASSATSGKETQYF.

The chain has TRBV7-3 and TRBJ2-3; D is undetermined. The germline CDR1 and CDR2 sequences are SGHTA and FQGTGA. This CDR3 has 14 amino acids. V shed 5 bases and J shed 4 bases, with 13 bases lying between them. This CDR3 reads CASSPGISPDTQYF. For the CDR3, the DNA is TGTGCCAGCAGCCCTGGGATTTCCCCAGATACGCAGTATTTT.